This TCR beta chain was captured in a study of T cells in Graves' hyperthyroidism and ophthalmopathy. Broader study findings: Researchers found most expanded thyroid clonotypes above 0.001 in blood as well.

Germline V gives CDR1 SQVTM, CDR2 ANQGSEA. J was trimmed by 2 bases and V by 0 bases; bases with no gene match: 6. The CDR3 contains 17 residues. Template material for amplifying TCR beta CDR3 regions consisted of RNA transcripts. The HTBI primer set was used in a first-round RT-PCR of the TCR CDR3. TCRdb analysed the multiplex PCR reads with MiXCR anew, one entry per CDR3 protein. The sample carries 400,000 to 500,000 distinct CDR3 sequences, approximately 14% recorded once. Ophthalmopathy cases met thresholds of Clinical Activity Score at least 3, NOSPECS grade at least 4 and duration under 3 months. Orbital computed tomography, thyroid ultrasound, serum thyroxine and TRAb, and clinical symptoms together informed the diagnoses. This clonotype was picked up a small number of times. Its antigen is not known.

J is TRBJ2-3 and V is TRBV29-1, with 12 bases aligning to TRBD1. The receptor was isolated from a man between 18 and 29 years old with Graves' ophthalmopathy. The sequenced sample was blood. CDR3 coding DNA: TGCAGCGTTGAAGAGTGGGGACAGGGGGCCCCCACAGATACGCAGTATTTT. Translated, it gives CSVEEWGQGAPTDTQYF.